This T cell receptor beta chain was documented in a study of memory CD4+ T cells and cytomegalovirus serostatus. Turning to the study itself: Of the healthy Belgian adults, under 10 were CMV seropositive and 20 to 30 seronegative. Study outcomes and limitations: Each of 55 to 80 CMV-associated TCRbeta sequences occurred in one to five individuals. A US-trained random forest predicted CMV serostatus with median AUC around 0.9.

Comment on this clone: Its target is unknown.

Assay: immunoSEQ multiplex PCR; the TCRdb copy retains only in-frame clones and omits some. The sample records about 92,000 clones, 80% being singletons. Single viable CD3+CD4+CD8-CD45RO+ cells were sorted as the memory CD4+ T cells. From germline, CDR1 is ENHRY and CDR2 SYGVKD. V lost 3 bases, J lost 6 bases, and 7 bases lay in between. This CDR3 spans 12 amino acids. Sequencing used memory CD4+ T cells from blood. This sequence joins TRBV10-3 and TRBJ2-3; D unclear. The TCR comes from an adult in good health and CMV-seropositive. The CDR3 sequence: CAISEVSDTQYF. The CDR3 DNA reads TGTGCCATCAGTGAAGTATCGGATACGCAGTATTTT.